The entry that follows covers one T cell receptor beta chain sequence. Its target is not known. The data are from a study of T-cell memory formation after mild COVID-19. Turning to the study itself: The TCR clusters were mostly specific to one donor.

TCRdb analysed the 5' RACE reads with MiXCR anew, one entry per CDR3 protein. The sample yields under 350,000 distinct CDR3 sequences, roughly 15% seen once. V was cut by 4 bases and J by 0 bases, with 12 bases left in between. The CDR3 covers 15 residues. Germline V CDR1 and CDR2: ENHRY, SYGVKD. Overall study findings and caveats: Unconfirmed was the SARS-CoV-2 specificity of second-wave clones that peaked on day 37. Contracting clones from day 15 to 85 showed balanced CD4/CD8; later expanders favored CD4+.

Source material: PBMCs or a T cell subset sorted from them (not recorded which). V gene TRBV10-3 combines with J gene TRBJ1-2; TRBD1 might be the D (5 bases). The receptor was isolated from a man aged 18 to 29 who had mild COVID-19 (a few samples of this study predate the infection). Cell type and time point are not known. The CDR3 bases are TGTGCCATCAGTGTTGAGAGGGGAACTAACTATGGCTACACCTTC. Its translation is CAISVERGTNYGYTF.